These 20 T cell receptor beta chains originate from one sample sequenced in a study of OX40 agonist ivuxolimab in advanced cancers. This table comes from immunoSEQ multiplex PCR, and its TCRdb copy is limited to in-frame clones, with some not included. This sample carries roughly 60,000 clones, around 83% of them seen once, and the ten largest clones take about 3.8%. Sequenced here: CD4+ or CD8+ T cells sorted from blood, sampled in a trial of the OX40 agonist ivuxolimab. These receptor sequences come from an adult with an advanced solid tumor such as melanoma, head and neck, liver or kidney cancer.

This clone occurred a few times. The rearrangement links TRBV19 to TRBJ1-6; 9 bases fit TRBD1. Germline CDR1 reads LNHDA; CDR2 reads SQIVND (reference sequence). The CDR3 length is 14 residues. J gave up 10 bases and V 5 bases, and 6 bases lay outside the gene matches. DNA for the CDR3: TGTGCCAGTAGTTTACAGGGGGCGATCTCACCCCTCCACTTT. Protein: CASSLQGAISPLHF.

The chain has TRBV9 and TRBJ2-5; TRBD2 might be the D (6 bases). V lost 0 bases to trimming and J lost 5 bases, with 14 bases between them. Germline-derived CDR1 and CDR2 are SGDLS and YYNGEE. The CDR3 contains 15 residues. CDR3 nucleotides: TGTGCCAGCAGCGTAGGGGCCCAAAGCGGGGAGACCCAGTACTTC. It is translated as CASSVGAQSGETQYF.

The chain uses TRBV5-1 and TRBJ1-1, with no clear D. Trimming took off 1 base at V and 1 base at J, with 5 bases between the two ends. Germline V gene sequence: CDR1 SGHRS, CDR2 YFSETQ. CDR3 length: 13 residues. CDR3 residues: CASSLTQNTEAFF. CDR3 DNA: TGCGCCAGCAGCTTGACGCAGAACACTGAAGCTTTCTTT.

This clone was counted between two and nine times. This chain connects TRBV5-4 to TRBJ2-1, with a tentative D call TRBD1 (8 bases). The germline V gene encodes CDR1 SGHNT and CDR2 YYREEE (reference sequence). V was clipped by 4 bases and J by 4 bases, with 15 bases between them. This CDR3 is built from 15 residues. The CDR3, as DNA: TGTGCCAGCAGCCTAACAGGGGGGGGTTACAATGAGCAGTTCTTC. Translating gives CASSLTGGGYNEQFF.

This sequence joins TRBV14 and TRBJ2-1, with 10 bases that match TRBD1. CDR3 length: 16 residues. Losses at the gene ends were 4 bases for V and 7 bases for J; bases not matched to a gene: 10. In germline, CDR1 is SGHDN, CDR2 FVKESK. DNA of the CDR3: TGTGCCAGCAGCCTAAGACAGGGGGCGGATGTGAATGAGCAGTTCTTC. Its protein product is CASSLRQGADVNEQFF. The variable domain in full, completed from reference TRBV14 and TRBJ2-1, reads EAGVTQFPSHSVIEKGQTVTLRCDPISGHDNLYWYRRVMGKEIKFLLHFVKESKQDESGMPNNRFLAERTGGTYSTLKVQPAELEDSGVYFCASSLRQGADVNEQFFGPGTRLTVL.

This clone was detected a few times. The gene calls are TRBV29-1 and TRBJ1-2; D perhaps matches TRBD1 (5 bases). Between the trimmed V and J ends, which lost 6 bases and 8 bases, there was a span of 16 bases. The CDR3 is made up of 12 amino acids. Germline CDR1 and CDR2: SQVTM and ANQGSEA. In DNA form, the CDR3 reads TGCAGCGTCGGGGACGTAGGAGGAGGCTACACCTTC. Translated: CSVGDVGGGYTF.

This sequence joins TRBV19 and TRBJ1-3; D call uncertain. Germline assignment: CDR1 LNHDA and CDR2 SQIVND (reference sequence). This CDR3 has 14 amino acids. V lost 5 bases and J 0 bases, leaving 8 bases between the germline ends. The chain's CDR3 is CASSSPDSGNTIYF. The CDR3 nucleotides are TGTGCCAGTAGTTCACCAGACTCTGGAAACACCATATATTTT.

The chain links TRBV6-6 to TRBJ1-3; no reliable D call. The CDR3 is 16 residues long. Per germline, CDR1 MNHNY and CDR2 SVGAGI (reference sequence). Trimming took off 8 bases at V and 0 bases at J, with 17 bases between the two ends. The CDR3 loop is CASCLGGPFSGNTIYF. In DNA form, the CDR3 reads TGTGCCAGCTGCCTCGGTGGCCCTTTCTCTGGAAACACCATATATTTT.

The rearrangement joins TRBV7-2 to TRBJ1-2; D remains unclear. Trimming shortened V by 3 bases and J by 3 bases, and 8 bases separated the two germline ends. Germline V gene sequence: CDR1 SGHTA, CDR2 FQGNSA. This CDR3 contains 13 residues. In DNA form, the CDR3 reads TGTGCCAGCAGCTTGAGGAGGGACTATGGCTACACCTTC. Amino acid sequence: CASSLRRDYGYTF.

This clone occurred a few times. The CDR3 loop is CASSYFPRGDTQYF. CDR3 in DNA: TGTGCCAGCAGTTACTTTCCTCGCGGGGATACGCAGTATTTT. The chain uses TRBV6-5 and TRBJ2-3; weak D call: TRBD2 (5 bases). V was clipped by 1 base and J by 6 bases, with 11 bases between them. The germline V gene has CDR1 MNHEY and CDR2 SVGAGI. The CDR3 runs to 14 residues.

This sequence joins TRBV11-2 and TRBJ2-7; 14 bases map to TRBD2. This CDR3 has 15 amino acids. The trim removed 5 bases at V and 6 bases at J, leaving 6 bases unmatched. Germline CDR1 and CDR2: SGHAT and FQNNGV. CDR3 bases: TGTGCCAGCAGCGGCGGACTAGCGGGGGGCGGCGAGCAGTACTTC. Its protein product is CASSGGLAGGGEQYF.

The DNA for the CDR3 is TGTGCCAGCACCGACAGTGGATATGAGCAGTTCTTC. It encodes CASTDSGYEQFF. The V gene is TRBV6-1, the J gene TRBJ2-1; possibly TRBD1 for D (5 bases). The CDR3 consists of 12 residues. V lost 7 bases to trimming and J lost 8 bases, with 12 bases between them. Germline assignment: CDR1 MNHNS and CDR2 SASEGT.

This clone occurred once. This chain links TRBV30 with TRBJ2-3; TRBD2 might be the D (6 bases). Germline V gene lookup returns CDR1 GTSNPN and CDR2 SVGIG (reference sequence). The V gene lost 1 base and the J gene lost 3 bases, with 14 bases spanning the gap. The CDR3 loop spans 15 amino acids. CDR3 bases: TGTGCCTGGAGTGGAACGGGGGTAGCAACAGATACGCAGTATTTT. This gives the protein CAWSGTGVATDTQYF.

The DNA for the CDR3 is TGTGCCAGCAGCTTATCACGATGGAGCACAGATACGCAGTATTTT. Translated: CASSLSRWSTDTQYF. V usage is TRBV11-2 and J usage is TRBJ2-3, with D hard to call. Deletions cut 2 bases from V and 0 bases from J, with 9 bases between. The CDR3 loop spans 15 amino acids. The germline V gene encodes CDR1 SGHAT and CDR2 FQNNGV.

This sequence joins TRBV10-3 and TRBJ1-1; D is unresolved. V was clipped by 8 bases and J by 0 bases, with 10 bases between them. The length of the CDR3 is 13 residues. Per germline, CDR1 ENHRY and CDR2 SYGVKD. DNA for the CDR3: TGTGCCATCGCTCCGATCATGAACACTGAAGCTTTCTTT. As protein: CAIAPIMNTEAFF.

This chain connects TRBV7-2 to TRBJ1-2, with 10 nucleotides matching TRBD1. J was trimmed by 5 bases and V by 7 bases; bases with no gene match: 4. Germline V gene lookup returns CDR1 SGHTA and CDR2 FQGNSA. This CDR3 has 13 amino acids. CDR3 sequence reads: CASMRQGAYGYTF. Written as DNA, the CDR3 is TGTGCCAGCATGAGACAGGGGGCATATGGCTACACCTTC. Based on the CDR3 plus reference TRBV7-2 and TRBJ1-2, the full variable domain is GAGVSQSPSNKVTEKGKDVELRCDPISGHTALYWYRQSLGQGLEFLIYFQGNSAPDKSGLPSDRFSAERTGGSVSTLTIQRTQQEDSAVYLCASMRQGAYGYTFGSGTRLTVV.

The V and J genes are TRBV7-9 and TRBJ1-6, with TRBD1 as a possible D gene (5 bases). With 6 bases removed from V and 1 base from J, the gap between germline ends came to 10 bases. This CDR3 contains 15 residues. Germline V gives CDR1 SEHNR, CDR2 FQNEAQ (reference sequence). DNA of the CDR3: TGTGCCAGCAGTTTTGGGGGGTCCTATAATTCACCCCTCCACTTT. Residues: CASSFGGSYNSPLHF.

The CDR3 sequence: CASSPGWGQSTDTQYF. The CDR3 nucleotides are TGTGCCAGCAGCCCTGGGTGGGGACAAAGCACAGATACGCAGTATTTT. The genes are TRBV7-3 and TRBJ2-3, with D possibly matching TRBD1 (6 bases). Trimming pared 5 bases from V and 0 bases from J, leaving 15 bases between. CDR1 is SGHTA and CDR2 is FQGTGA in the germline V gene. The CDR3 consists of 16 residues.

This clone was picked up a small number of times. The chain recombines TRBV7-9 with TRBJ1-3; no clear D gene. Per germline, CDR1 SEHNR and CDR2 FQNEAQ (reference sequence). The V and J ends lost 1 base and 3 bases respectively, with 10 bases between them. CDR3 length: 15 residues. The CDR3 sequence: CASSLGVGFGNTIYF. In DNA, the CDR3 is TGTGCCAGCAGCTTAGGGGTAGGGTTTGGAAACACCATATATTTT.

The V gene is TRBV30, the J gene TRBJ1-3; no clear D. This CDR3 comprises 15 residues. CDR1 GTSNPN and CDR2 SVGIG come from the germline V gene (reference sequence). The germline V and J ends were trimmed by 3 bases and 0 bases, with 12 bases remaining between them. The CDR3 nucleotides are TGTGCCTGGAGAACTATCAGCCACTCTGGAAACACCATATATTTT. Translating it yields CAWRTISHSGNTIYF.